The sequence of this T cell receptor beta chain was determined in a study of post-analysis software for immune sequencing data. Study-wide context: Both relapsing-remitting and secondary progressive multiple sclerosis featured among the disease courses, as did progressive-relapsing multiple sclerosis. Study-wide points: Controls showed lower frequencies than patients for 5 or 6 TRBV segments, and TRBV5-6, TRBV5-1 and TRBV20-1 were among these. In multiple sclerosis, normalized Chao1 diversity was significantly below that of controls.

As for this clonotype: Its specificity is unknown. A much larger clonotype is one base distant, so this may be a read error.

Researchers reported that TCR beta cDNA libraries carried unique molecular identifiers. Researchers reported approximately 480,000 cDNA molecules coming from approximately 1 to 10 million T cells. From the PCR reads, TCRdb called clonotypes with MiXCR, one entry per CDR3 protein. The sample holds about 150,000 distinct CDR3 sequences, about 29% seen once. The CDR3 is 14 amino acids. Germline CDR1 reads SGHRS; CDR2 reads YFSETQ. J lost 8 bases, V lost 4 bases, and 9 bases had no gene match. The specimen sequenced was blood. V is TRBV5-1 and J is TRBJ2-1; TRBD1 aligns across 7 bases. The sequence was obtained from a girl aged 10-17 years with multiple sclerosis. The chain's CDR3 is CASSGVGTADEQFF. In DNA, the CDR3 is TGCGCCAGCAGCGGGGTAGGGACAGCTGATGAGCAGTTCTTC. The variable domain in full, with the rest retrieved from reference TRBV5-1 and TRBJ2-1, is KAGVTQTPRYLIKTRGQQVTLSCSPISGHRSVSWYQQTPGQGLQFLFEYFSETQRNKGNFPGRFSGRQFSNSRSEMNVSTLELGDSALYLCASSGVGTADEQFFGPGTRLTVL.